The entry below describes one T cell receptor beta chain. Assay: immunoSEQ multiplex PCR; the TCRdb copy retains only in-frame clones and omits some. The sample records 150,000 or so clones, under 95% being singletons. With 6 bases clipped from V and 5 bases from J, the junction kept 16 bases outside the gene matches. The CDR3 totals 18 residues. CDR1 MDHEN and CDR2 SYDVKM come from the germline V gene. These data originate in a study of T cell responses to AZD1222 COVID-19 vaccine. The rearrangement joins TRBV28 to TRBJ2-7, with 13 bases aligning to TRBD2. This receptor was taken from an adult in good health. The sample in question was peripheral blood, obtained on day 0 of AZD1222 vaccination. The CDR3 sequence is CASSLTGTSGKKSHEQYF. The DNA of the CDR3 is TGTGCCAGCAGCCTTACCGGGACTAGCGGGAAGAAGTCCCACGAGCAGTACTTC.